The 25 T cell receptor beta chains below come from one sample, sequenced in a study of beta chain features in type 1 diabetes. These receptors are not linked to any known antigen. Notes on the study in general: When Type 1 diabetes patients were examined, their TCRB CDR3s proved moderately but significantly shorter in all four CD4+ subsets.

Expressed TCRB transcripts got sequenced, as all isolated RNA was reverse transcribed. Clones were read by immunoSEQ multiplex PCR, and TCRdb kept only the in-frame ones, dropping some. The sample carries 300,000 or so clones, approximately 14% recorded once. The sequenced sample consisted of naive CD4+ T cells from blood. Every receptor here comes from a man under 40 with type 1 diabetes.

CDR3 region: CAISESAGSGRTQETQYF. In DNA form, the CDR3 reads TGTGCCATCAGTGAGTCGGCGGGTAGCGGGAGAACCCAAGAGACCCAGTACTTC. This chain links TRBV10-3 with TRBJ2-5; 9 bases are shared with TRBD2. Germline CDR1 is ENHRY and CDR2 is SYGVKD. This CDR3 region has 18 residues. Trimming cost V 0 bases and J 1 base; bases outside gene matches: 9.

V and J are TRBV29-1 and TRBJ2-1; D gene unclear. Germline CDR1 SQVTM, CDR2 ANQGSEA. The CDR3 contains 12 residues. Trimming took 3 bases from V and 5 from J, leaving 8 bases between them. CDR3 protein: CSVDPGHNEQFF. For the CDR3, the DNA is TGCAGCGTTGACCCAGGTCACAATGAGCAGTTCTTC.

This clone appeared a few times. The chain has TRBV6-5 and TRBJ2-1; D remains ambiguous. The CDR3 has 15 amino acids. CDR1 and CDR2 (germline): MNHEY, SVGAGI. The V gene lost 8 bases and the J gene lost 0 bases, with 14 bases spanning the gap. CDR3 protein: CASVPYLSSYNEQFF. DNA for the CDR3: TGTGCCAGCGTACCTTACTTGAGCTCCTACAATGAGCAGTTCTTC.

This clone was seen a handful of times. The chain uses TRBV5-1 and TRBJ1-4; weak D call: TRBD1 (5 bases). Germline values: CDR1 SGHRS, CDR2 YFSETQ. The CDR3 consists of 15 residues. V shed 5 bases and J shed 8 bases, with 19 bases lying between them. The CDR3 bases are TGCGCCAGCAGGACGGACCCGGGGACTGGGGAAAAACTGTTTTTT. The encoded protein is CASRTDPGTGEKLFF.

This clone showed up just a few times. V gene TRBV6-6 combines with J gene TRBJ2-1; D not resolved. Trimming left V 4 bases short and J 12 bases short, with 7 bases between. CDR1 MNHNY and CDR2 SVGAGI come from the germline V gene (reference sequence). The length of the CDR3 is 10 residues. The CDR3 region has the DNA TGTGCCAGCAGTTCAGAGCGGCAGTTCTTC. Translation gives CASSSERQFF.

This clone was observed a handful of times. Here the CDR3 reads CSVGTSGRGEQFF. The CDR3 DNA is TGCAGCGTGGGGACTAGCGGGAGAGGTGAGCAGTTCTTC. The gene calls are TRBV29-1 and TRBJ2-1; 14 bases map to TRBD2. CDR1 and CDR2 (germline): SQVTM, ANQGSEA. The CDR3 runs to 13 residues. V shed 6 bases and J 9 bases; nucleotides not matched to a gene: 4.

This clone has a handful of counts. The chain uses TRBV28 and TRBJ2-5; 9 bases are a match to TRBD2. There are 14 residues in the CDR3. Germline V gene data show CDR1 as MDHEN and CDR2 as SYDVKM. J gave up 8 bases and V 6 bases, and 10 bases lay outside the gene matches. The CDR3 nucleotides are TGTGCCAGCAGAGCGGGAGGAGAAGAGAAAACCCAGTACTTC. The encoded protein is CASRAGGEEKTQYF.

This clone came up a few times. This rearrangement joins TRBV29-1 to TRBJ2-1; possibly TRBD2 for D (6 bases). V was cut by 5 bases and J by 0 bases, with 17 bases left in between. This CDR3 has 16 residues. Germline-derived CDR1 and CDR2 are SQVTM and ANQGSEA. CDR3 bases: TGCAGCGTTATGGGGGGAATGGAGGGCTCCTACAATGAGCAGTTCTTC. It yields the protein CSVMGGMEGSYNEQFF.

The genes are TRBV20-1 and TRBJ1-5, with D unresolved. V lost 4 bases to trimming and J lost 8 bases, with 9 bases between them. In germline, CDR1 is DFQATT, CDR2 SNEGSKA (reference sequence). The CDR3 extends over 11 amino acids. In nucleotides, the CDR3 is TGCAGTGCTATTGGTGAGAAGCCCCAGCATTTT. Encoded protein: CSAIGEKPQHF.

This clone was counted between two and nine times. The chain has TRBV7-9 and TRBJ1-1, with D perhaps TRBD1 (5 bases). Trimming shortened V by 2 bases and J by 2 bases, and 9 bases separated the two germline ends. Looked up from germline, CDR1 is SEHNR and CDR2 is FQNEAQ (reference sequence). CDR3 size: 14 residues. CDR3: CASSLTDSNTEAFF. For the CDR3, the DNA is TGTGCCAGCAGCTTAACTGACAGTAACACTGAAGCTTTCTTT. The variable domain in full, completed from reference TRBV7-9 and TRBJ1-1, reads DTGVSQNPRHKITKRGQNVTFRCDPISEHNRLYWYRQTLGQGPEFLTYFQNEAQLEKSRLLSDRFSAERPKGSFSTLEIQRTEQGDSAMYLCASSLTDSNTEAFFGQGTRLTVV.

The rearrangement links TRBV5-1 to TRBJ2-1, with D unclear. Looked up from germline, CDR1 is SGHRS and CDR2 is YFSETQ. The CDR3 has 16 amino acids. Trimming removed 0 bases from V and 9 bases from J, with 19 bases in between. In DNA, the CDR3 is TGCGCCAGCAGCTTGGCGGTAGTAACTTCGAGTGGTGAGCAGTTCTTC. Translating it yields CASSLAVVTSSGEQFF.

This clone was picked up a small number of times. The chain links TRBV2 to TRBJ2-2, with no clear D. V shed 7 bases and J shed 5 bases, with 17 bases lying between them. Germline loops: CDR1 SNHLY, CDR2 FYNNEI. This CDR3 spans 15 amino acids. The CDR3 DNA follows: TGTGCCAGCACCGGTGGGCCAGGTTGGACCGGGGAGCTGTTTTTT. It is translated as CASTGGPGWTGELFF. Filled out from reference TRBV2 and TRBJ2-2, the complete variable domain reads EPEVTQTPSHQVTQMGQEVILRCVPISNHLYFYWYRQILGQKVEFLVSFYNNEISEKSEIFDDQFSVERPDGSNFTLKIRSTKLEDSAMYFCASTGGPGWTGELFFGEGSRLTVL.

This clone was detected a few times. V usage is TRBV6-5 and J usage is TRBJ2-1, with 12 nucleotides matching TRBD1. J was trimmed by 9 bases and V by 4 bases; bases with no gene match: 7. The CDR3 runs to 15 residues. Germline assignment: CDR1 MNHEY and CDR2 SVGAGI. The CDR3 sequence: CASSLPGQGAPEQFF. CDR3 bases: TGTGCCAGCAGTTTACCGGGACAGGGGGCGCCTGAGCAGTTCTTC.

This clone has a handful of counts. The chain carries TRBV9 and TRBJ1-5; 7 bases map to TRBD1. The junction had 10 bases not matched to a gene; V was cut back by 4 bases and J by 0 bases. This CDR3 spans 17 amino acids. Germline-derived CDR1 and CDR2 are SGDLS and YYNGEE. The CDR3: CASSPGGTVGSNQPQHF. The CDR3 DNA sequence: TGTGCCAGCAGCCCCGGCGGGACAGTGGGTAGCAATCAGCCCCAGCATTTT.

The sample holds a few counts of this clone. CDR3 region: CASSQQGNEAFF. The CDR3 bases are TGTGCCAGCAGCCAACAGGGGAATGAAGCTTTCTTT. V is TRBV13 and J is TRBJ1-1; TRBD1 agrees at 7 bases. Germline lookup yields CDR1 PRHDT and CDR2 FYEKMQ (reference sequence). There are 12 residues in the CDR3. The J segment lost 7 bases and the V segment lost 5 bases, leaving 4 bases of the junction unmatched.

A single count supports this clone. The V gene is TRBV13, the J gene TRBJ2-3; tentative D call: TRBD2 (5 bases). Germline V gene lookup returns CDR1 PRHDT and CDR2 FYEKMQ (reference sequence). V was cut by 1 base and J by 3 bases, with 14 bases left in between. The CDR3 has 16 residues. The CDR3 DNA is TGTGCCAGCAGCTTAGAAGGGCTAGCTGGGACAGATACGCAGTATTTT. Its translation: CASSLEGLAGTDTQYF.

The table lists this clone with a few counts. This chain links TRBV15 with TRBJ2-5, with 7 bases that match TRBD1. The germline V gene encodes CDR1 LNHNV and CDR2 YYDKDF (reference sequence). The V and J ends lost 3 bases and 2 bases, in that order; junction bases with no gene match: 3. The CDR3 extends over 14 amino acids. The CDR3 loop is CATSRPGGQETQYF. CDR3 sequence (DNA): TGTGCCACCAGCAGGCCAGGGGGACAAGAGACCCAGTACTTC.

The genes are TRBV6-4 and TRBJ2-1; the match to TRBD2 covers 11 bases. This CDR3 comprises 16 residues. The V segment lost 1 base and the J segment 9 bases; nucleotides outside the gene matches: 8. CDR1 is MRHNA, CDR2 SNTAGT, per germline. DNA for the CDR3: TGTGCCAGCAGTGACTTGGGGACTAGCGGTAGGAGTGAGCAGTTCTTC. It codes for CASSDLGTSGRSEQFF.

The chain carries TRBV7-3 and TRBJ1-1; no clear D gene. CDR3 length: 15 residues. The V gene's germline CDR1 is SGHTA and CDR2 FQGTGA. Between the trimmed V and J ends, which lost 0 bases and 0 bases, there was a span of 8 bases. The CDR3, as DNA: TGTGCCAGCAGCTTAACGTCTGTAATGAACACTGAAGCTTTCTTT. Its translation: CASSLTSVMNTEAFF.

CDR3: CASSPGTTNSNEQFF. CDR3 bases: TGTGCCAGCTCACCCGGGACTACGAACAGCAATGAGCAGTTCTTC. V usage is TRBV18 and J usage is TRBJ2-1, with TRBD2 matching 7 bases. Germline values: CDR1 KGHSH, CDR2 LQKENI. CDR3 length: 15 amino acids. With V trimmed by 3 bases and J by 6 bases, 8 bases remained unmatched.

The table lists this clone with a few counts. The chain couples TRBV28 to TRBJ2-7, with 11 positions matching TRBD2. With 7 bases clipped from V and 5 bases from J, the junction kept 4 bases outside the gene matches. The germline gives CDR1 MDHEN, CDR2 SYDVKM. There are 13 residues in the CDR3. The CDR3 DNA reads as TGTGCCAGCACCTTGACTAGCGGGAACGAGCAGTACTTC. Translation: CASTLTSGNEQYF. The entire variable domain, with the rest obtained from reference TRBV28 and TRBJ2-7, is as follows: DVKVTQSSRYLVKRTGEKVFLECVQDMDHENMFWYRQDPGLGLRLIYFSYDVKMKEKGDIPEGYSVSREKKERFSLILESASTNQTSMYLCASTLTSGNEQYFGPGTRLTVT.

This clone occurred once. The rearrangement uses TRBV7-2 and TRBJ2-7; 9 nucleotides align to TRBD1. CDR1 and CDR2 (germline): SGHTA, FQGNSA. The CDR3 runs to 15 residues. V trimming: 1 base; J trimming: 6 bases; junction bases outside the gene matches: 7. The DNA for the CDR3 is TGTGCCAGCAGCTTAGGGGGGACAGGGCAGCGCGAGCAGTACTTC. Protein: CASSLGGTGQREQYF.

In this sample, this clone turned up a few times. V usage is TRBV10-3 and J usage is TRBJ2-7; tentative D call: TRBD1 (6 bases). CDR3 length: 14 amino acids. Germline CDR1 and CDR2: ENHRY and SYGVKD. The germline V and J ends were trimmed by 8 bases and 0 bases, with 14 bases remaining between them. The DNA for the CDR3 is TGTGCCATCGGAACAACAGGGATCTCCTACGAGCAGTACTTC. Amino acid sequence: CAIGTTGISYEQYF.

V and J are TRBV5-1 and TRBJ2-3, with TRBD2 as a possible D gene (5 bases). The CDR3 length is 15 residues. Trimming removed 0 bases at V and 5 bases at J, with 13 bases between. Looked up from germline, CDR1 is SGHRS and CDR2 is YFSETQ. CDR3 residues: CASSLAADSGDTQYF. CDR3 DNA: TGCGCCAGCAGCTTGGCGGCGGACTCGGGAGATACGCAGTATTTT.

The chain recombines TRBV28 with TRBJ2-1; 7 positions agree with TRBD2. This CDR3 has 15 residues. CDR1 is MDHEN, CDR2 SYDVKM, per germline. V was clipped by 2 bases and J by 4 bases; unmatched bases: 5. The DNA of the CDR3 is TGTGCCAGCAGTTTAGGCGGGAGTTTGTACAATGAGCAGTTCTTC. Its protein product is CASSLGGSLYNEQFF.